Each of the 21 T cell receptor beta chains below was sequenced from the same sample in a study of Graves' ophthalmopathy and Graves' hyperthyroidism. Amplification from RNA transcripts yielded the TCR beta CDR3 regions. An opening RT-PCR round employed HTBI primers and preceded a second-round multiplex PCR. MiXCR, applied by TCRdb to the multiplex PCR reads, yields one record per CDR3 protein. The sample gives about 210,000 distinct CDR3 sequences, approximately 28% of which show up once; approximately 8.2% is in the top ten. Material: peripheral blood. Receptor source: a man between 45 and 60 years old with Graves' ophthalmopathy.

This clonotype was detected many times. V gene TRBV10-3 combines with J gene TRBJ2-5; 10 bases match TRBD1. Germline trimming cut 11 bases from V and 4 bases from J; bases unmatched to any gene: 4. The CDR3 sequence is 12 residues long. The germline gives CDR1 ENHRY, CDR2 SYGVKD. CDR3 residues: CAARTGGETQYF. The CDR3 coding sequence is TGTGCCGCCCGGACAGGGGGAGAGACCCAGTACTTC.

This clonotype showed up many times. The CDR3 region is CAWDWGGTEAFF. CDR3 coding DNA: TGTGCCTGGGACTGGGGGGGTACTGAAGCTTTCTTT. This chain links TRBV30 with TRBJ1-1; D is perhaps TRBD1 (5 bases). The CDR3 runs to 12 residues. V gave up 5 bases and J gave up 5 bases, with 12 bases separating them. Germline V CDR1 and CDR2: GTSNPN, SVGIG (reference sequence).

This clonotype was seen many times. The rearrangement links TRBV12-3 or TRBV12-4 to TRBJ1-6, with a weak D call TRBD1 (5 bases). V was clipped by 8 bases and J by 8 bases, with 10 bases between them. The length of the CDR3 is 12 residues. DNA for the CDR3: TGTGCCAGCGGGGACCGATATTCACCCCTCCACTTT. This translates into CASGDRYSPLHF.

The sample holds many counts of this clonotype. The chain recombines TRBV12-5 with TRBJ2-2, with TRBD1 matching 12 bases. The CDR3 length is 17 residues. Germline lookup yields CDR1 LGHNT and CDR2 FRNRAP. V lost 7 bases, J lost 6 bases, and 12 bases stayed unmatched. CDR3 sequence: CASVIPRDRGLSGELFF. In DNA form, the CDR3 reads TGTGCTAGTGTCATCCCCCGGGACAGGGGGCTGTCCGGGGAGCTGTTTTTT.

At least ten counts were recorded for this clonotype. The V call is TRBV28, the J call TRBJ2-7; D is undetermined. The germline gives CDR1 MDHEN, CDR2 SYDVKM. V was cut by 5 bases and J by 5 bases, with 7 bases left in between. The CDR3 runs to 11 residues. CDR3 sequence reads: CASSPTDEQYF. As DNA, the CDR3 is TGTGCCAGCAGTCCCACCGACGAGCAGTACTTC.

The sample holds many counts of this clonotype. The J gene is TRBJ2-4, the V gene TRBV20-1; D perhaps matches TRBD2 (5 bases). CDR1 DFQATT and CDR2 SNEGSKA come from the germline V gene (reference sequence). This CDR3 contains 11 residues. The V end lost 4 bases, the J end lost 11 bases, and 12 bases lay between the germline ends. The CDR3 sequence: CSATPGELQYF. CDR3 coding DNA: TGCAGTGCTACCCCCGGGGAGCTTCAGTACTTC.

This clonotype was found many times. The chain has TRBV9 and TRBJ2-5; the match to TRBD2 covers 7 bases. The CDR3 consists of 14 residues. The ends lost 6 bases at V and 1 base at J; junction bases unmatched: 6. Germline CDR1 SGDLS, CDR2 YYNGEE. In DNA form, the CDR3 reads TGTGCCAGCACGGGAGCGGGAAGCCAAGAGACCCAGTACTTC. It codes for CASTGAGSQETQYF.

This clonotype was seen repeatedly, ten times or more. The chain carries TRBV6-5 and TRBJ2-3, with 8 nucleotides matching TRBD1. V lost 4 bases and J lost 6; bases outside the gene matches: 9. This CDR3 comprises 15 residues. Germline V lookup: CDR1 MNHEY, CDR2 SVGAGI. The CDR3 coding sequence is TGTGCCAGCAGTTCCGCCGGGACAGGAATGGATACGCAGTATTTT. It codes for CASSSAGTGMDTQYF.

This chain links TRBV6-5 with TRBJ1-5; D gene ambiguous. The germline V and J ends were trimmed by 2 bases and 7 bases, with 12 bases remaining between them. The CDR3 totals 14 residues. Germline loops: CDR1 MNHEY, CDR2 SVGAGI. CDR3 region: CASSYGNEGQPQHF. The DNA for the CDR3 is TGTGCCAGCAGTTACGGAAACGAGGGCCAGCCCCAGCATTTT.

This clonotype was picked up many times. The V gene is TRBV20-1, the J gene TRBJ2-5, with 7 positions matching TRBD1. The CDR3 spans 14 residues. The J segment lost 7 bases and the V segment lost 5 bases, leaving 13 bases of the junction unmatched. Germline V gives CDR1 DFQATT, CDR2 SNEGSKA (reference sequence). CDR3 nucleotides: TGCAGTGCTGGACCCCGGGACAGCCCCCTGACCCAGTACTTC. This translates into CSAGPRDSPLTQYF.

The rearrangement links TRBV12-3 or TRBV12-4 to TRBJ2-7; D perhaps matches TRBD2 (6 bases). The V end lost 1 base, the J end lost 5 bases, and 15 bases lay between the germline ends. There are 15 residues in the CDR3. The CDR3 DNA sequence: TGTGCCAGCAGTTTAGGCAGGGTGGAGGGAAACGAGCAGTACTTC. This sequence encodes CASSLGRVEGNEQYF.

This clonotype appeared many times. V gene TRBV12-3 or TRBV12-4 combines with J gene TRBJ2-5; either TRBD1 or TRBD2 may supply D (6 bases each). The CDR3 sequence is 15 residues long. V was cut by 5 bases and J by 3 bases, with 16 bases left in between. As DNA, the CDR3 is TGTGCCAGCAGTGTGGGGGGCATCTTTAAAGAGACCCAGTACTTC. Amino acids: CASSVGGIFKETQYF.

This clonotype was recorded many times. The missing conserved phenylalanine or tryptophan at the end of this CDR3 makes a read error likely. The rearrangement uses TRBV6-2 or TRBV6-3 and TRBJ2-7; D uncertain. The length of the CDR3 is 10 residues. Germline-derived CDR1 and CDR2 are MNHEY and SVGEGT. Trimming shortened V by 7 bases and J by 3 bases, and 4 bases separated the two germline ends. CDR3 protein: CASNNYEQYL. CDR3 in DNA: TGTGCCAGCAACAACTACGAGCAGTACCTC.

The V gene is TRBV27, the J gene TRBJ2-2; 7 bases fit TRBD1. From germline, CDR1 is MNHEY and CDR2 SMNVEV (reference sequence). This CDR3 has 14 residues. CDR3 sequence reads: CVRYRDRNTGELFF. The CDR3 DNA follows: TGTGTCCGCTACCGGGACAGGAACACCGGGGAGCTGTTTTTT.

Ten or more counts support this clonotype. V usage is TRBV20-1 and J usage is TRBJ1-2; D possibly corresponds to TRBD1 (6 bases). CDR1 and CDR2 (germline): DFQATT, SNEGSKA (reference sequence). Deletions cut 6 bases from V and 11 bases from J, with 28 bases between. The CDR3 is 15 residues long. The CDR3 sequence is CSAEGSGAALSWYTF. The CDR3 DNA reads TGCAGTGCCGAGGGGTCGGGGGCTGCCCTCTCATGGTACACCTTC.

Many counts were recorded for this clonotype. The chain links TRBV18 to TRBJ1-5; D perhaps matches TRBD1 (6 bases). The CDR3 consists of 14 residues. Per germline, CDR1 KGHSH and CDR2 LQKENI. Trimming stripped 6 bases from V and 5 bases from J, with 14 bases between. CDR3 residues: CASSSGTYDQPQHF. CDR3 nucleotides: TGTGCCAGCTCCTCCGGGACATATGATCAGCCCCAGCATTTT.

This clonotype was seen repeatedly, ten times or more. The rearrangement links TRBV6-1 to TRBJ1-1, with D perhaps matching TRBD1 (5 bases). V gave up 3 bases and J gave up 5 bases, with 7 bases separating them. The germline gives CDR1 MNHNS, CDR2 SASEGT. This CDR3 comprises 12 residues. The CDR3 nucleotides are TGTGCCAGCAGTGATCAGGGAACTGAAGCTTTCTTT. As protein: CASSDQGTEAFF.

Comments on this clonotype: One end of the junction does not line up with germline, which may come from a read error. This chain connects TRBV6-2 or TRBV6-3 to TRBJ1-6; a possible D gene is TRBD1 (6 bases). This CDR3 spans 16 amino acids. Per the germline V gene, CDR1 is MNHEY and CDR2 is SVGEGT. CDR3 amino acids: CASSYLPDRNNSPLHF. In DNA, the CDR3 is TGTGCCAGCAGCTACTTACCGGACAGAAATAATTCACCCCTCCACTTT.

V is TRBV28 and J is TRBJ1-1; TRBD1 aligns across 8 bases. With 8 bases clipped from V and 1 base from J, the junction kept 3 bases outside the gene matches. The germline CDR1 and CDR2 sequences are MDHEN and SYDVKM. This CDR3 is built from 13 residues. CDR3 sequence reads: CASGQGTNTEAFF. CDR3 sequence (DNA): TGTGCCAGCGGACAGGGTACGAACACTGAAGCTTTCTTT.

This rearrangement joins TRBV20-1 to TRBJ1-6; no firm D call. Germline V gives CDR1 DFQATT, CDR2 SNEGSKA (reference sequence). The CDR3 spans 13 residues. Trimming shortened V by 4 bases and J by 8 bases, and 12 bases separated the two germline ends. The CDR3 protein is CSAMTRTYSPLHF. The CDR3 DNA follows: TGCAGTGCTATGACCAGGACCTATTCACCCCTCCACTTT.

In its sample, this clonotype was seen many times. The V and J genes are TRBV12-3 or TRBV12-4 and TRBJ2-5; D uncertain. Trimming stripped 4 bases from V and 4 bases from J, with 10 bases between. The CDR3 spans 13 residues. CDR3: CASSSILGETQYF. The CDR3 coding sequence is TGTGCCAGCAGTTCAATTTTAGGAGAGACCCAGTACTTC.